These T cell receptor beta chains were read from a single sample in a study of cytomegalovirus exposure and HLA in healthy donors. Repertoires were generated with immunoSEQ multiplex PCR, while TCRdb's copy carries only in-frame clones and drops some. The sample contains 150,000 to 200,000 clones, roughly four fifths of which appear only once. Sample: PBMCs. Receptors originate from a man aged 50 to 60 in good health and CMV-seropositive. The CDR3 runs from the conserved cysteine through the conserved F or W. A D gene is named only where the DNA matches it firmly. Expanded clones are given a class, and other clones once, few, many or no size at all.

clone size	V gene	D gene	J gene	CDR3 DNA	CDR3 protein
-	TRBV7-2	TRBD1	TRBJ2-7	TGTGCCAGCAGCCCGCAGGGGGCGGGGTACGAGCAGTACTTC	CASSPQGAGYEQYF
-	TRBV29-1	-	TRBJ2-1	TGCAGCGTTGAATCGGGAACCTACAATGAGCAGTTCTTC	CSVESGTYNEQFF
few	TRBV7-3	TRBD2	TRBJ2-1	TGTGCCAGCAGCCCACAGACTAGCGGGAGGGACGAGCAGTTCTTC	CASSPQTSGRDEQFF
-	TRBV7-2	-	TRBJ2-3	TGTGCCAGCAGCTCCAGGGGATTTTCTAGCACAGATACGCAGTATTTT	CASSSRGFSSTDTQYF
-	TRBV4-2	-	TRBJ1-1	TGTGCCAGCAGCCAAGATCAGAGGGCTCCGGGTACTGAAGCTTTCTTT	CASSQDQRAPGTEAFF
-	TRBV19	TRBD1	TRBJ2-7	TGTGCCAGTCGGCGGACAGGGACCTACGAGCAGTACTTC	CASRRTGTYEQYF
-	TRBV4-2	TRBD2	TRBJ2-1	TGTGCCAGCAGCCAAGATCTTGTCCTAGCGGGGGGGAAGAGCTCCTACAATGAGCAGTTCTTC	CASSQDLVLAGGKSSYNEQFF
-	TRBV28	-	TRBJ1-2	TGTGCCAGCAGTTTTCCCGGGACATATTATGGCTACACCTTC	CASSFPGTYYGYTF
-	TRBV29-1	-	TRBJ2-3	TGCAGCGTTGTAACCGGGATCAGCACAGATACGCAGTATTTT	CSVVTGISTDTQYF
once	TRBV5-4	TRBD1	TRBJ1-2	TGTGCCAGCAGCCGGGAGGACAGGGAGGCTGGCTACACCTTC	CASSREDREAGYTF
-	TRBV6-5	-	TRBJ2-2	TGTGCCAGCAGTTACTCGACTGTGCGTAACACCGGGGAGCTGTTTTTT	CASSYSTVRNTGELFF
few	TRBV7-7	-	TRBJ2-1	TGTGCCAGCAGCCCTGACATCTACAATGAGCAGTTCTTC	CASSPDIYNEQFF
-	TRBV30	TRBD1	TRBJ2-7	TGTGCCTGGAGTAACCCGCGACAGGGGAAAAACGAGCAGTACTTC	CAWSNPRQGKNEQYF
-	TRBV7-3	TRBD2	TRBJ2-2	TGTGCCAGCAGCTTAACCGGGGGGGCTAGGTCCGGGGAGCTGTTTTTT	CASSLTGGARSGELFF
-	TRBV5-1	-	TRBJ2-7	TGCGCCAGCAGCCCGACCCGACTCAACTACGAGCAGTACTTC	CASSPTRLNYEQYF
-	TRBV30	-	TRBJ2-5	TGTGCCTGGAATGCGCCGCCGGGGACCCAGTACTTC	CAWNAPPGTQYF
-	TRBV9	TRBD1	TRBJ1-5	TGTGCCAGCAGGGGGGACAGGGGAAGCAATCAGCCCCAGCATTTT	CASRGDRGSNQPQHF
-	TRBV6-5	-	TRBJ1-3	TGTGCCAGCAGACGCGGATCCAACTCTGGAAACACCATATATTTT	CASRRGSNSGNTIYF
once	TRBV6-5	TRBD2	TRBJ2-5	TGTGCCAGCAGTTACTCACGGGGGGTCCAAGAGACCCAGTACTTC	CASSYSRGVQETQYF
-	TRBV7-6	-	TRBJ1-2	TGTGCCAGCAGCGTAGATGTGGGGAGCGGATATGGCTACACCTTC	CASSVDVGSGYGYTF
-	TRBV10-1	TRBD1	TRBJ1-4	TGCGCCAGCAGTGAGGGGACAGGGCCGAGGGAAAAACTGTTTTTT	CASSEGTGPREKLFF
-	TRBV5-1	-	TRBJ1-4	TGCGCCAGCAGCTTTCAAGGGGTCACAGCAACTAATGAAAAACTGTTTTTT	CASSFQGVTATNEKLFF
once	TRBV5-1	-	TRBJ2-1	TGCGCCAGCAGCTTGGCCTCCAGGGAAAATGAGCAGTTCTTC	CASSLASRENEQFF
few	TRBV21-1	-	TRBJ1-6	TGTGCCAGCAGCAAAGATCATTTAAAATTTCTTAGCTCCTATAATTCACCCCTCCACTTT	CASSKDHLKFLSSYNSPLHF
-	TRBV28	-	TRBJ1-4	TGTGCCAGCAGTACGACAGTCCCGGGTGAAAAACTGTTTTTT	CASSTTVPGEKLFF
once	TRBV7-3	-	TRBJ2-7	TGTGCCAGCAGCCTAAGCGGCGGGCGGGATTACGAGCAGTACTTC	CASSLSGGRDYEQYF
-	TRBV27	TRBD2	TRBJ2-7	TGTGCCAGCAGTTTATCTATTACTAGCGGGTGGGCCTACGAGCAGTACTTC	CASSLSITSGWAYEQYF
-	TRBV4-2	TRBD2	TRBJ2-7	TGTGCCAGCAGCCAGGGAGCGGGAGGGCCGCGGGAGCAGTACTTC	CASSQGAGGPREQYF
-	TRBV11-2	TRBD2	TRBJ2-1	TGTGCCAGCAGGACTAGCATGGGGGAGGCCCTTCTCTTC	CASRTSMGEALLF